This T cell receptor beta chain was observed in a study of PD-1 blockade in classical Hodgkin lymphoma. Details on this clone: Its cognate antigen is unknown.

The CDR3 has 15 amino acids. Per the germline V gene, CDR1 is SGHTA and CDR2 is FQGNSA. With 0 bases removed from V and 6 bases from J, the gap between germline ends came to 11 bases. Produced via immunoSEQ multiplex PCR; TCRdb's table is partial and in-frame only. The table lists around 100,000 clones, roughly 89% of them singletons. Study-wide points: Repertoires differed for reasons still undefined, possibly disease activity or prior therapy.

Every one of the patients relapsed after autologous stem cell transplantation (brentuximab vedotin exposure was variable). The source material was peripheral blood mononuclear cells (PBMCs), sampled before the second cycle of nivolumab. The clonotype comes from a human donor with classical Hodgkin lymphoma. The chain carries TRBV7-2 and TRBJ1-4; D not resolved. CDR3 sequence: CASSLAGQSDEKLFF. Here the CDR3 DNA reads TGTGCCAGCAGCTTAGCGGGTCAGAGCGATGAAAAACTGTTTTTT.